What follows is one T cell receptor (beta chain) and its context. Its matching antigen is unknown. Germline CDR1 MNHEY, CDR2 SVGAGI. The CDR3 spans 14 residues. The germline V and J ends were trimmed by 7 bases and 5 bases, with 17 bases remaining between them. Sequencing was performed with immunoSEQ multiplex PCR; in TCRdb, only in-frame clones are kept and a portion is missing. The sample yields approximately 64,000 clones, roughly four fifths seen once. This entry belongs to a study of OX40 agonist ivuxolimab in advanced cancers. Findings and caveats of the study: Low normalized T-cell clonal expansion was also seen in some nonresponders.

The chain employs TRBV6-5 and TRBJ1-2, with D possibly TRBD1 on 5 matching bases. The sequence was obtained from an adult with an advanced solid tumor such as melanoma, head and neck, liver or kidney cancer. The input for sequencing was CD4+ or CD8+ T cells sorted from blood, taken in a trial of the OX40 agonist ivuxolimab. CDR3 in DNA: TGTGCCAGCATTGGGGCAGGAGAGGGTTATGGCTACACCTTC. This encodes CASIGAGEGYGYTF.